This TCR beta chain is from a study of regulatory T cells in long-lasting Graves disease. Time point noted: newly diagnosed GD, antithyroid drugs for less than 3 months. The TCR library was made from RNA that had been extracted from PBMCs in TRIzol. The CDR3 loop spans 13 amino acids. The V end was cut by 6 bases, the J end by 0 bases, with 6 bases between. Germline CDR1 LNHNV, CDR2 YYDKDF (reference sequence). Construction of TCR beta libraries relied on iRepertoire HTBI primers and on Arm-PCR targeting CDR3 regions. TCRdb re-called the multiplex PCR reads through MiXCR, storing one row per CDR3 protein. The sample holds approximately 400,000 distinct CDR3 sequences; under 15% are singletons and the top ten take around 17%. The data also belong to a second study, concerning T cells in Graves' hyperthyroidism and ophthalmopathy.

This chain connects TRBV15 to TRBJ2-4; D call uncertain. The TCR was taken from a young woman with Graves disease. Sample: peripheral blood mononuclear cells (PBMCs), taken at new diagnosis, from a patient treated with antithyroid drugs. The CDR3 spells CATSTLAKNIQYF. CDR3 DNA sequence: TGTGCCACCAGTACCCTAGCCAAAAACATTCAGTACTTC.